This T cell receptor (beta chain) was profiled in a study of blood T cell repertoires in COVID-19. Study details: COVID-19 samples collected from the United States, Italy and Spain covered acute and convalescent phases. PBMCs, B-cell-depleted T cells, or T cells provided the cDNA or gDNA that made up the material.

Authors' methods: Nucleated cell number was recorded as an estimate derived from reference gene primer amplification. TCRdb keeps only in-frame clones here, not all; method: immunoSEQ multiplex PCR. D and trimming come from the DNA, and the V and J calls and clone size come from that table. The sample contains fewer than 35,000 clones, about 85% of which appear only once. The V gene lost 3 bases and the J gene lost 0 bases, with 8 bases spanning the gap. There are 14 residues in the CDR3. Germline V gene lookup returns CDR1 KGHSH and CDR2 LQKENI. Sequenced: peripheral blood. The chain employs TRBV18 and TRBJ1-1; D not certain. The receptor's source is an older man with acute or convalescent COVID-19. The CDR3, as DNA: TGTGCCAGCTCACCCGGAGGTATGAACACTGAAGCTTTCTTT. Translation gives CASSPGGMNTEAFF. The variable domain in full, completed from reference TRBV18 and TRBJ1-1, reads NAGVMQNPRHLVRRRGQEARLRCSPMKGHSHVYWYRQLPEEGLKFMVYLQKENIIDESGMPKERFSAEFPKEGPSILRIQQVVRGDSAAYFCASSPGGMNTEAFFGQGTRLTVV.